The 5 T cell receptor beta chains listed next were all sequenced from one sample in a study of T cells in Graves' hyperthyroidism and ophthalmopathy. TCR beta CDR3 region amplification was performed from RNA transcripts. Initially, a first-round RT-PCR of the TCR CDR3 employed the HTBI primer set. TCRdb processed the multiplex PCR reads anew with MiXCR; each CDR3 protein has one entry. The table records a few hundred thousand distinct CDR3 sequences, less than 20% of them present only once. Material for sequencing was blood. These receptors were taken from a man younger than 35 with Graves' ophthalmopathy.

This clonotype was recorded at least ten times. The chain is built from TRBV11-2 and TRBJ1-2; TRBD1 is a possible D gene (5 bases). Germline CDR1 is SGHAT and CDR2 is FQNNGV. This CDR3 is built from 16 residues. Trimming cost V 5 bases and J 5 bases, with 21 bases left between them. The CDR3 bases are TGTGCCAGCAGCAGTACCGGGACCCGGAGTCCTTATGGCTACACCTTC. This sequence encodes CASSSTGTRSPYGYTF.

The chain is built from TRBV7-2 and TRBJ1-2; D is ambiguous. V lost 0 bases to trimming and J lost 8 bases, with 19 bases between them. In germline, CDR1 is SGHTA, CDR2 FQGNSA. This CDR3 comprises 16 residues. The CDR3 protein is CASSLAAGGSPYGYTF. In DNA form, the CDR3 reads TGTGCCAGCAGCTTAGCGGCAGGTGGCAGTCCCTACGGCTACACCTTC.

At least ten counts were recorded for this clonotype. The rearrangement joins TRBV5-1 to TRBJ2-1; D is unclear. The CDR3 extends over 14 amino acids. CDR1 SGHRS and CDR2 YFSETQ come from the germline V gene. Between the trimmed V and J ends, which lost 0 bases and 8 bases, there was a span of 12 bases. As DNA, the CDR3 is TGCGCCAGCAGCTTGGAATGGGTGGGCGATGAGCAGTTCTTC. Protein: CASSLEWVGDEQFF. The entire variable domain, with the rest obtained from reference TRBV5-1 and TRBJ2-1, is as follows: KAGVTQTPRYLIKTRGQQVTLSCSPISGHRSVSWYQQTPGQGLQFLFEYFSETQRNKGNFPGRFSGRQFSNSRSEMNVSTLELGDSALYLCASSLEWVGDEQFFGPGTRLTVL.

J is TRBJ2-1 and V is TRBV12-3 or TRBV12-4, with TRBD2 matching over 9 bases. Trimming at V came to 11 bases and at J to 6 bases, leaving 8 bases not matched to a gene. There are 13 residues in the CDR3. The CDR3 protein is CASSAGGRNEQFF. The CDR3 nucleotides are TGTGCCTCGAGCGCGGGGGGGCGCAATGAGCAGTTCTTC.

This clonotype was detected ten times or more. The V and J genes are TRBV29-1 and TRBJ2-7; 11 positions match TRBD2. CDR3 length: 15 amino acids. With 0 bases clipped from V and 3 bases from J, the junction kept 4 bases outside the gene matches. Per the germline V gene, CDR1 is SQVTM and CDR2 is ANQGSEA. CDR3 sequence: CSVEEALAGDYEQYF. Here the CDR3 DNA reads TGCAGCGTTGAAGAAGCACTAGCGGGGGACTACGAGCAGTACTTC.